The 24 T cell receptor beta chains below all came from one sample that was sequenced in a study of radiation and T cells in renal cell carcinoma. Generated by immunoSEQ multiplex PCR, the TCRdb table keeps only in-frame clones and is missing some. Seen here are about 130,000 clones, over 75% observed once, and the top ten hold around 11%. The time point here: baseline pretreatment blood. The treatment is: 15 Gy SBRT to primary tumor, nephrectomy 4 weeks later. The starting material was blood, obtained from a patient whose treatment included radiotherapy and nephrectomy. Source of these receptors: a woman between 45 and 65 years old with renal cell carcinoma.

This clone was detected only once. The V gene is TRBV28, the J gene TRBJ1-1; 9 bases map to TRBD1. This CDR3 region has 16 residues. Trimming removed 2 bases from V and 5 bases from J; junction bases left unmatched: 9. Germline V CDR1 and CDR2: MDHEN, SYDVKM. The chain's CDR3 is CASSLVGGTGTTEAFF. Here the CDR3 DNA reads TGTGCCAGCAGTTTAGTGGGGGGGACAGGGACGACTGAAGCTTTCTTT.

V gene TRBV6-1 combines with J gene TRBJ1-4, with a tentative D call TRBD1 (5 bases). With 2 bases removed from V and 0 bases from J, the gap between germline ends came to 16 bases. Per germline, CDR1 MNHNS and CDR2 SASEGT. The CDR3 sequence is 18 residues long. CDR3 DNA: TGTGCCAGCAGTGAAACCCCCCAGGGTGGCGCAACTAATGAAAAACTGTTTTTT. This gives the protein CASSETPQGGATNEKLFF.

The chain couples TRBV5-1 to TRBJ2-1; TRBD1 matches at 8 bases. Germline V CDR1 and CDR2: SGHRS, YFSETQ. The J segment lost 4 bases and the V segment lost 2 bases, leaving 11 bases of the junction unmatched. The length of the CDR3 is 17 residues. The CDR3 nucleotides are TGCGCCAGCAGCTTACGGACAGGGCAAAATCGATACAATGAGCAGTTCTTC. It is translated as CASSLRTGQNRYNEQFF.

The V and J genes are TRBV5-4 and TRBJ1-5; D is perhaps TRBD1 (5 bases). The germline V and J ends were trimmed by 4 bases and 7 bases, with 12 bases remaining between them. CDR1 and CDR2 from the germline V gene are SGHNT and YYREEE (reference sequence). The CDR3 is made up of 13 amino acids. This CDR3 reads CASSLGTAQPQHF. In nucleotides, the CDR3 is TGTGCCAGCAGCCTCGGGACCGCCCAGCCCCAGCATTTT. The complete variable domain, with remaining parts taken from reference TRBV5-4 and TRBJ1-5, reads ETGVTQSPTHLIKTRGQQVTLRCSSQSGHNTVSWYQQALGQGPQFIFQYYREEENGRGNFPPRFSGLQFPNYSSELNVNALELDDSALYLCASSLGTAQPQHFGDGTRLSIL.

The V call is TRBV18, the J call TRBJ1-5; TRBD1 might be the D (5 bases). Deletions cut 4 bases from V and 2 bases from J, with 21 bases between. Germline V gene sequence: CDR1 KGHSH, CDR2 LQKENI. This CDR3 is 18 amino acids long. The CDR3 region is CASSRAGPEEGGNQPQHF. The CDR3 bases are TGTGCCAGCTCACGTGCAGGGCCCGAAGAGGGTGGCAATCAGCCCCAGCATTTT.

This chain uses TRBV5-4 with TRBJ2-3; 10 nucleotides agree with TRBD2. The CDR3 contains 14 residues. V gave up 5 bases and J gave up 5 bases; unmatched junction bases: 5. Per germline, CDR1 SGHNT and CDR2 YYREEE (reference sequence). This CDR3 reads CASSLAGVQDTQYF. The CDR3 nucleotides read TGTGCCAGCAGTCTAGCGGGGGTACAAGATACGCAGTATTTT.

V usage is TRBV7-9 and J usage is TRBJ1-4; D gene ambiguous. CDR3 length: 14 amino acids. The germline CDR1 and CDR2 sequences are SEHNR and FQNEAQ (reference sequence). The V and J ends lost 0 bases and 3 bases respectively, with 5 bases between them. CDR3 nucleotide sequence: TGTGCCAGCAGCTTAGCGAGGGCTAATGAAAAACTGTTTTTT. This translates into CASSLARANEKLFF.

The CDR3 spells CASSGRGGRGTDTQYF. CDR3 in DNA: TGTGCCAGCAGCGGGCGGGGGGGAAGAGGCACAGATACGCAGTATTTT. The gene calls are TRBV5-4 and TRBJ2-3; 9 nucleotides align to TRBD2. The germline V gene encodes CDR1 SGHNT and CDR2 YYREEE (reference sequence). The CDR3 consists of 16 residues. The ends lost 4 bases at V and 1 base at J; junction bases unmatched: 7.

The rearrangement uses TRBV7-6 and TRBJ2-1; 7 bases line up with TRBD2. The CDR3 has 16 amino acids. The trim removed 1 base at V and 4 bases at J, leaving 7 bases unmatched. CDR1 and CDR2 (germline): SGHVS, FNYEAQ. CDR3 amino acids: CASSLGGRVLYNEQFF. In DNA form, the CDR3 reads TGTGCCAGCAGCTTAGGGGGGAGGGTCCTATACAATGAGCAGTTCTTC.

This chain uses TRBV7-9 with TRBJ2-3; TRBD1 matches at 9 bases. The ends lost 5 bases at V and 1 base at J; junction bases unmatched: 4. The V gene's germline CDR1 is SEHNR and CDR2 FQNEAQ (reference sequence). The CDR3 covers 15 residues. DNA of the CDR3: TGTGCCAGCAGCCCCTGGGACAGGGGCACAGATACGCAGTATTTT. Amino acids: CASSPWDRGTDTQYF.

The chain carries TRBV5-5 and TRBJ1-6, with D unresolved. The CDR3 has 15 amino acids. V was trimmed by 4 bases and J by 0 bases, leaving 8 bases between them. Germline CDR1 is SGHKS and CDR2 is YYEKEE (reference sequence). The CDR3 bases are TGTGCCAGCAGCCCCATAAGCTCCTATAATTCACCCCTCCACTTT. This gives the protein CASSPISSYNSPLHF. Together with reference TRBV5-5 and TRBJ1-6, the CDR3 gives the full variable domain: DAGVTQSPTHLIKTRGQQVTLRCSPISGHKSVSWYQQVLGQGPQFIFQYYEKEERGRGNFPDRFSARQFPNYSSELNVNALLLGDSALYLCASSPISSYNSPLHFGNGTRLTVT.

This clone was observed a handful of times. This sequence joins TRBV9 and TRBJ1-4, with 8 bases matching TRBD1. Germline values: CDR1 SGDLS, CDR2 YYNGEE. The CDR3 has 15 amino acids. V was clipped by 0 bases and J by 5 bases; unmatched bases: 3. The chain's CDR3 is CASSVDGQGNEKLFF. CDR3 nucleotide sequence: TGTGCCAGCAGCGTAGACGGACAGGGCAATGAAAAACTGTTTTTT.

This chain links TRBV6-1 with TRBJ1-5; the D is unclear. CDR3 length: 13 residues. Per the germline V gene, CDR1 is MNHNS and CDR2 is SASEGT. Trimming cost V 4 bases and J 0 bases, with 4 bases left between them. The DNA of the CDR3 is TGTGCCAGCAGTGCCCATAGCAATCAGCCCCAGCATTTT. Its translation: CASSAHSNQPQHF.

This rearrangement joins TRBV10-3 to TRBJ2-7; 9 bases line up with TRBD1. Germline V gene sequence: CDR1 ENHRY, CDR2 SYGVKD. The CDR3 sequence is 14 residues long. The J segment lost 4 bases and the V segment lost 10 bases, leaving 11 bases of the junction unmatched. CDR3 protein: CATRSGGQGYEQYF. The CDR3 DNA follows: TGTGCCACAAGATCTGGGGGACAGGGATACGAGCAGTACTTC.

This chain connects TRBV25-1 to TRBJ1-2; 8 bases fit TRBD1. There are 15 residues in the CDR3. The germline V gene encodes CDR1 MGHDK and CDR2 SYGVNS. Unmatched junction bases numbered 7, after V lost 1 base and J lost 6 bases. The CDR3 DNA reads TGTGCCAGCAGTGAATCACACAGGGGGTGGGATGGCTACACCTTC. This sequence encodes CASSESHRGWDGYTF.

This clone was detected only once. The CDR3 sequence: CASSLTAGGETQYF. The CDR3 DNA is TGTGCCAGCAGCTTAACGGCAGGCGGGGAGACCCAGTACTTC. The rearrangement joins TRBV7-9 to TRBJ2-5; weak D call: TRBD2 (5 bases). Germline-derived CDR1 and CDR2 are SEHNR and FQNEAQ (reference sequence). The length of the CDR3 is 14 residues. The V and J ends lost 2 bases and 5 bases respectively, with 12 bases between them.

CDR3 in DNA: TGTGCCAGCAGACGGGACAGGGCGGATGCCGGGGAGCTGTTTTTT. Encoded protein: CASRRDRADAGELFF. The chain recombines TRBV6-4 with TRBJ2-2; 9 bases line up with TRBD1. The V gene end was trimmed by 6 bases and the J gene end by 6 bases; junction bases not matched to a gene: 8. The CDR3 runs to 15 residues. Germline-derived CDR1 and CDR2 are MRHNA and SNTAGT.

As regards this clone: One end of the junction fails to match germline, which may point to a read error. The chain recombines TRBV7-7 with TRBJ2-1; 8 bases are shared with TRBD2. CDR1 SSHAT and CDR2 FNYEAQ come from the germline V gene (reference sequence). This CDR3 spans 15 amino acids. The CDR3 loop is CASSLELAGFDEQFF. CDR3 nucleotide sequence: TGTGCTAGCAGCTTAGAGTTAGCGGGGTTCGATGAGCAGTTCTTC.

This clone was detected only once. The chain uses TRBV5-1 and TRBJ2-5; TRBD1 or TRBD2 may be the D gene (5 bases each). Germline values: CDR1 SGHRS, CDR2 YFSETQ. V was shortened by 1 base and J by 5 bases, with 21 bases between the two germline ends. This CDR3 is 17 amino acids long. The CDR3 region is CASSLHFGRGAVETQYF. The CDR3 bases are TGCGCCAGCAGCTTGCATTTTGGTCGAGGGGCAGTTGAGACCCAGTACTTC.

The genes are TRBV5-4 and TRBJ2-5; tentatively, D is TRBD1 (7 bases). The V gene's germline CDR1 is SGHNT and CDR2 YYREEE (reference sequence). There are 13 residues in the CDR3. Trimming removed 4 bases at V and 5 bases at J, with 12 bases between. The CDR3 DNA follows: TGTGCCAGCAGCACCGCAGGGGGGGAGACCCAGTACTTC. Its protein product is CASSTAGGETQYF.

This clone was found a few times. V is TRBV19 and J is TRBJ1-1; no firm D call. The length of the CDR3 is 14 residues. Germline CDR1 LNHDA, CDR2 SQIVND (reference sequence). Between the trimmed V and J ends, which lost 4 bases and 2 bases, there was a span of 11 bases. The CDR3: CASSRLSRNTEAFF. In DNA, the CDR3 is TGTGCCAGTAGTAGACTGAGCCGAAACACTGAAGCTTTCTTT. Full variable domain (rest looked up from reference TRBV19 and TRBJ1-1): DGGITQSPKYLFRKEGQNVTLSCEQNLNHDAMYWYRQDPGQGLRLIYYSQIVNDFQKGDIAEGYSVSREKKESFPLTVTSAQKNPTAFYLCASSRLSRNTEAFFGQGTRLTVV.

V is TRBV7-9 and J is TRBJ2-7; unclear D gene. Germline assignment: CDR1 SEHNR and CDR2 FQNEAQ (reference sequence). This CDR3 has 14 residues. Deletions cut 2 bases from V and 2 bases from J, with 10 bases between. The CDR3 region has the DNA TGTGCCAGCAGCTTAAATCGAGGAACCTACGAGCAGTACTTC. Protein sequence: CASSLNRGTYEQYF.

The CDR3 region is CASSESPNTGELFF. CDR3 nucleotide sequence: TGTGCCAGCAGTGAATCCCCAAACACCGGGGAGCTGTTTTTT. The rearrangement uses TRBV6-1 and TRBJ2-2, with D unresolved. With 2 bases removed from V and 2 bases from J, the gap between germline ends came to 6 bases. Germline lookup yields CDR1 MNHNS and CDR2 SASEGT. This CDR3 comprises 14 residues.

This sequence joins TRBV19 and TRBJ2-3; 10 bases map to TRBD2. The trim removed 1 base at V and 5 bases at J, leaving 6 bases unmatched. Germline V gene lookup returns CDR1 LNHDA and CDR2 SQIVND (reference sequence). This CDR3 is built from 16 residues. In nucleotides, the CDR3 is TGTGCCAGTAGTATAGTGGCTAGCGGGGGCGAAGATACGCAGTATTTT. Translating gives CASSIVASGGEDTQYF.